These 16 T cell receptor beta chains were all obtained from the same sample, sequenced in a study of shared clonotypes between healthy human individuals. The table came from immunoSEQ multiplex PCR; TCRdb's copy has only in-frame clones and leaves some out. The table lists about 490,000 clones, 81% of them singletons. Source material: PBMCs. The receptors stem from a woman between 40 and 50 years old in good health. Some clones in this sample may be carry-over from other donors' samples.

The CDR3 nucleotides read TGTGCCAGCAGCTTAGTCGGGCGGGGGCCCCGCGAGCAGTACTTC. Amino acids: CASSLVGRGPREQYF. The V gene is TRBV7-2, the J gene TRBJ2-7; tentative D call: TRBD2 (7 bases). V was trimmed by 1 base and J by 6 bases, leaving 16 bases between them. Per germline, CDR1 SGHTA and CDR2 FQGNSA. The CDR3 loop spans 15 amino acids.

The chain links TRBV5-1 to TRBJ2-2; D ambiguous. Trimming cost V 2 bases and J 0 bases, with 5 bases left between them. The germline CDR1 and CDR2 sequences are SGHRS and YFSETQ. The CDR3 covers 14 residues. The CDR3 sequence is CASSFDPNTGELFF. DNA for the CDR3: TGCGCCAGCAGCTTCGACCCGAACACCGGGGAGCTGTTTTTT.

Details on this clone: This is likely an artifact of a read error, given a far larger clone one base away. Other DNA sequences from this sample encode an identical CDR3 as well. The J gene is TRBJ2-2, the V gene TRBV30; D gene uncertain. Trimming left V 2 bases short and J 3 bases short, with 13 bases between. Germline V gene lookup returns CDR1 GTSNPN and CDR2 SVGIG (reference sequence). This CDR3 has 15 amino acids. This CDR3 reads CAWSLGRVDTGELFF. Here the CDR3 DNA reads TGTGCCTGGAGTCTAGGTAGAGTTGACACCGGGGAGCTGTTTTTT.

This clone came up a few times. The chain recombines TRBV9 with TRBJ1-1; 7 nucleotides agree with TRBD1. The CDR3 sequence is 14 residues long. The junction had 7 bases not matched to a gene; V was cut back by 6 bases and J by 2 bases. Germline assignment: CDR1 SGDLS and CDR2 YYNGEE. CDR3 amino acids: CASTRVGGNTEAFF. In DNA, the CDR3 is TGTGCCAGCACCCGGGTAGGGGGCAACACTGAAGCTTTCTTT.

The chain carries TRBV7-2 and TRBJ2-2; D is perhaps TRBD2 (5 bases). Germline-derived CDR1 and CDR2 are SGHTA and FQGNSA. CDR3 size: 15 residues. The V and J ends lost 1 base and 5 bases respectively, with 11 bases between them. The CDR3 loop is CASSLDVGITGELFF. CDR3 in DNA: TGTGCCAGCAGCTTAGATGTCGGGATTACCGGGGAGCTGTTTTTT.

The chain is built from TRBV5-1 and TRBJ2-3; 12 bases fit TRBD2. Germline V CDR1 and CDR2: SGHRS, YFSETQ. The length of the CDR3 is 16 residues. Unmatched junction bases numbered 11, after V lost 1 base and J lost 11 bases. CDR3 region: CASSLLTSGSKEGQYF. The CDR3 coding sequence is TGCGCCAGCAGCTTGCTGACTAGCGGGAGTAAGGAGGGGCAGTATTTT.

V gene TRBV7-2 combines with J gene TRBJ2-2, with a weak D call TRBD1 (6 bases). The germline CDR1 and CDR2 sequences are SGHTA and FQGNSA. The CDR3 has 15 amino acids. Trimming stripped 4 bases from V and 1 base from J, with 10 bases between. CDR3 protein: CASSSMTGNTGELFF. CDR3 DNA: TGTGCCAGCAGCTCGATGACAGGGAACACCGGGGAGCTGTTTTTT.

In this sample, this clone turned up a few times. This sequence is one base from a far larger clone and is likely a read error. The same CDR3 is also encoded by other DNA sequences in this sample. The V call is TRBV6-5, the J call TRBJ1-1; 9 bases map to TRBD1. The junction had 17 bases not matched to a gene; V was cut back by 4 bases and J by 11 bases. The CDR3 runs 16 residues. CDR1 and CDR2 (germline): MNHEY, SVGAGI. Here the CDR3 reads CASSSTSGTGGLVAFF. Written as DNA, the CDR3 is TGTGCCAGCAGTTCCACCTCCGGTACAGGGGGCCTGGTGGCTTTCTTT.

V usage is TRBV30 and J usage is TRBJ1-1, with D perhaps matching TRBD1 (6 bases). Germline V gene data show CDR1 as GTSNPN and CDR2 as SVGIG (reference sequence). This CDR3 spans 13 amino acids. Trimming cost V 5 bases and J 3 bases, with 13 bases left between them. The CDR3 loop is CAWDGGLDTEAFF. In DNA form, the CDR3 reads TGTGCCTGGGATGGGGGGCTGGACACTGAAGCTTTCTTT.

In DNA form, the CDR3 reads TGTGCCTGGAATGTTCCACGTACCGCTAGCCTAAGAGCGACAGATACGCAGTATTTT. Protein product: CAWNVPRTASLRATDTQYF. The chain employs TRBV30 and TRBJ2-3; a weak D match, TRBD2 (5 bases). The germline V and J ends were trimmed by 4 bases and 3 bases, with 29 bases remaining between them. The germline V gene has CDR1 GTSNPN and CDR2 SVGIG (reference sequence). The CDR3 has 19 amino acids.

This chain connects TRBV19 to TRBJ1-5; D not certain. Trimming shortened V by 4 bases and J by 0 bases, and 10 bases separated the two germline ends. There are 15 residues in the CDR3. The germline V gene encodes CDR1 LNHDA and CDR2 SQIVND (reference sequence). The CDR3 region has the DNA TGTGCCAGTAGTAAGACGGGAAATAGCAATCAGCCCCAGCATTTT. This encodes CASSKTGNSNQPQHF. The whole variable domain, remainder taken from reference TRBV19 and TRBJ1-5, is DGGITQSPKYLFRKEGQNVTLSCEQNLNHDAMYWYRQDPGQGLRLIYYSQIVNDFQKGDIAEGYSVSREKKESFPLTVTSAQKNPTAFYLCASSKTGNSNQPQHFGDGTRLSIL.

The chain carries TRBV14 and TRBJ2-4; D is ambiguous. Trimming removed 0 bases at V and 6 bases at J, with 6 bases between. The CDR3 is made up of 13 amino acids. Germline CDR1 reads SGHDN; CDR2 reads FVKESK. CDR3 in DNA: TGTGCCAGCAGCCAAGAAAGTCGAAACATTCAGTACTTC. Residues: CASSQESRNIQYF.

This clone was detected a few times. A far larger clone is only one base removed, so a read error is likely. Here the CDR3 reads CASTSVSNVELFF. The CDR3 region has the DNA TGTGCCAGCACCTCGGTGTCCAACGTGGAGCTGTTTTTT. The chain couples TRBV11-1 to TRBJ2-2; D gene uncertain. Trimming left V 7 bases short and J 10 bases short, with 16 bases between. The CDR3 runs to 13 residues. Germline V gene lookup returns CDR1 SGHAT and CDR2 FQDESV (reference sequence).

CDR3 sequence: CASTPGFQPQHF. The CDR3 DNA follows: TGTGCCAGCACCCCAGGGTTTCAGCCCCAGCATTTT. This sequence joins TRBV6-1 and TRBJ1-5; a weak D match, TRBD1 (5 bases). The V gene's germline CDR1 is MNHNS and CDR2 SASEGT. The CDR3 consists of 12 residues. V shed 7 bases and J shed 6 bases, with 10 bases lying between them.

The chain carries TRBV19 and TRBJ2-6; 7 bases agree with TRBD2. This CDR3 has 15 amino acids. The germline V gene has CDR1 LNHDA and CDR2 SQIVND (reference sequence). With 7 bases clipped from V and 0 bases from J, the junction kept 3 bases outside the gene matches. The DNA for the CDR3 is TGTGCCAGTAAGAGGGACTACTCTGGGGCCAACGTCCTGACTTTC. Translated, it gives CASKRDYSGANVLTF.

This clone showed up just a few times. The chain combines TRBV28 with TRBJ2-7; D is uncertain. The V gene lost 4 bases and the J gene lost 7 bases, with 14 bases spanning the gap. The CDR3 has 13 amino acids. Germline V lookup: CDR1 MDHEN, CDR2 SYDVKM. The CDR3 nucleotides read TGTGCCAGCAGTTCCCCCGTCCTTTTTGAGCAGTACTTC. It translates to CASSSPVLFEQYF.